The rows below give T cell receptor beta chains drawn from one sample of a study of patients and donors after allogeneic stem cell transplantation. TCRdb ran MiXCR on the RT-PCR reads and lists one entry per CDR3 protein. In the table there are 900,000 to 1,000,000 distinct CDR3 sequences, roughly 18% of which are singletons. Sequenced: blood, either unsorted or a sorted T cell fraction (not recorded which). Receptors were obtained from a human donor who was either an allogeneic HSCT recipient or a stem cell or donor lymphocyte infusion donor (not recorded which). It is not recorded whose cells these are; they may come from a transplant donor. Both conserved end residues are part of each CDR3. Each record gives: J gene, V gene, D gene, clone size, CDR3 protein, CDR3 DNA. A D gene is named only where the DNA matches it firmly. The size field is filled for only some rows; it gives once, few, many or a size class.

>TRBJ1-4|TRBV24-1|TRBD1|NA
CATSETGQGLNEKLFF
TGTGCCACCAGTGAGACCGGACAGGGACTAAATGAAAAACTGTTTTTT
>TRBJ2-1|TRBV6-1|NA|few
CASSEQGGGVREQFF
TGTGCCAGCAGTGAACAGGGAGGAGGGGTTAGGGAGCAGTTCTTC
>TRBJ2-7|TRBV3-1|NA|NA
CASSQDLRDRREQYF
TGTGCCAGCAGCCAAGATCTTAGGGACCGGAGGGAGCAGTACTTC
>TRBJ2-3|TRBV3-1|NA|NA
CASSQLPPNGATDTQYF
TGTGCCAGCAGCCAACTTCCCCCCAACGGGGCGACAGATACGCAGTATTTT
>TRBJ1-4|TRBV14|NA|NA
CASSPTTPGSTNEKLFF
TGTGCCAGCAGTCCGACGACTCCGGGCTCAACTAATGAAAAACTGTTTTTT
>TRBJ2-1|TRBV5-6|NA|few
CASSLLESNEQFF
TGTGCCAGCAGCTTGTTAGAATCTAATGAGCAGTTCTTC
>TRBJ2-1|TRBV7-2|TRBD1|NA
CASSLGGDRNYNEQFF
TGTGCCAGCAGCTTAGGGGGGGACAGGAACTACAATGAGCAGTTCTTC
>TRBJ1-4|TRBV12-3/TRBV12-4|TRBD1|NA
CASSLPQGASNEKLFF
TGTGCCAGCAGTTTACCCCAGGGGGCTAGTAATGAAAAACTGTTTTTT
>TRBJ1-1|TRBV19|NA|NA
CASSIGAEATSRAEAFF
TGTGCCAGTAGTATAGGTGCAGAGGCCACCTCGAGGGCTGAAGCTTTCTTT
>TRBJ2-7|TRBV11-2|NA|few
CASSPWGWAREYEQYF
TGTGCCAGCAGCCCCTGGGGCTGGGCACGGGAGTACGAGCAGTACTTC
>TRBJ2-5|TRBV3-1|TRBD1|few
CASSLRQGLVETQYF
TGTGCCAGCAGCCTAAGACAGGGATTGGTAGAGACCCAGTACTTC
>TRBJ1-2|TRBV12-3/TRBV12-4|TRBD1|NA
CASSYARDRGVNYGYTF
TGTGCCAGCAGCTACGCGCGGGACAGGGGGGTGAACTATGGCTACACCTTC
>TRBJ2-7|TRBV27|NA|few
CASSLILDWRYEQYF
TGTGCCAGCAGTTTAATCCTCGATTGGAGGTACGAGCAGTACTTC
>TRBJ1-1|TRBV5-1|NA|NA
CASFGTVNTEAFF
TGCGCCAGCTTCGGCACAGTGAACACTGAAGCTTTCTTT
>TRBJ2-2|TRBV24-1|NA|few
CATSDPRGPTGELFF
TGTGCCACCAGTGACCCCCGCGGGCCTACCGGGGAGCTGTTTTTT
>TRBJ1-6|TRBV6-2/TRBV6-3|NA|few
CASSQGPFSPLHF
TGTGCCAGCAGCCAAGGACCGTTCTCGCCCCTCCACTTT
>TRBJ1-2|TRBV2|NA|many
CASSRVNYGYTF
TGTGCCAGCAGTAGGGTGAACTATGGCTACACCTTC
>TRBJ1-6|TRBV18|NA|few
CASSGDSYNSPLHF
TGTGCCAGCTCAGGCGACAGTTATAATTCACCCCTCCACTTT
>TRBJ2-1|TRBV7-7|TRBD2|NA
CASSLGTSVGEQFF
TGTGCTAGCAGCTTAGGGACTAGCGTTGGTGAGCAGTTCTTC
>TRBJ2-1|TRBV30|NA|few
CAWSVSIARGEQFF
TGTGCCTGGAGTGTTTCTATTGCTAGGGGTGAGCAGTTCTTC
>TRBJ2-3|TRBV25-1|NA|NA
CASSELRAAELDTQYF
TGTGCCAGCAGTGAATTGAGGGCCGCCGAACTCGATACGCAGTATTTT
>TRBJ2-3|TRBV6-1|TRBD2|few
CASRGGGKSSDTQYF
TGTGCCAGCAGGGGCGGGGGGAAAAGTTCAGATACGCAGTATTTT
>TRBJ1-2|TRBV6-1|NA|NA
CASASGAPRDGYTF
TGTGCCAGCGCCTCGGGGGCTCCGAGGGATGGCTACACCTTC
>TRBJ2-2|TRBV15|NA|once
CATSRGGSTGELFF
TGTGCCACCAGCAGGGGGGGAAGCACCGGGGAGCTGTTTTTT
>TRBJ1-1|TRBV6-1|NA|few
CASSRGAAPNTEAFF
TGTGCCAGCAGTAGGGGGGCAGCCCCGAACACTGAAGCTTTCTTT
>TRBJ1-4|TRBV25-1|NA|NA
CASSEGGAGPSQLFF
TGTGCCAGCAGTGAAGGAGGGGCAGGCCCGTCACAACTGTTTTTT
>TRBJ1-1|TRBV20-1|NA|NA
CSARIRVNTEAFF
TGCAGTGCTAGAATAAGGGTGAACACTGAAGCTTTCTTT
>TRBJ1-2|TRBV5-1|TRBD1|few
CASSYDPGGSYGYTF
TGCGCCAGCAGTTATGACCCAGGGGGGAGCTATGGCTACACCTTC
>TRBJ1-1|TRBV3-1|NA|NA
CASSQRHGMNTEAFF
TGTGCCAGCAGCCAGCGACATGGGATGAACACTGAAGCTTTCTTT
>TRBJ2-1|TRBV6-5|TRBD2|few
CASSFSGGAAEQFF
TGTGCCAGCAGTTTTAGCGGGGGGGCCGCTGAGCAGTTCTTC
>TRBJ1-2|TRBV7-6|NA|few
CASKSSIKGYGYTF
TGTGCCAGCAAGTCGTCGATCAAGGGGTATGGCTACACCTTC
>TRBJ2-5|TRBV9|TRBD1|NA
CASSVGDRVFGETQYF
TGTGCCAGCAGCGTAGGGGACAGGGTTTTCGGCGAGACCCAGTACTTC
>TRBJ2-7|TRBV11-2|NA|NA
CASSLTGIGYEQYF
TGTGCCAGCAGCTTAACAGGGATAGGCTACGAGCAGTACTTC
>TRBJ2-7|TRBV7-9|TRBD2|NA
CASSASGTATYEQYF
TGTGCCAGCAGCGCTAGCGGGACCGCGACCTACGAGCAGTACTTC
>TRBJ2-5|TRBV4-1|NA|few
CASSSPGTQKTQYF
TGCGCCAGCAGCTCACCCGGGACTCAAAAGACCCAGTACTTC
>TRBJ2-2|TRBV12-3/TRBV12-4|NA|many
CASSPHPGGATGELFF
TGTGCCAGCAGCCCCCACCCTGGGGGGGCAACCGGGGAGCTGTTTTTT
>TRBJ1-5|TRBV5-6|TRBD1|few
CASSRTGGHQPQHF
TGTGCCAGCAGCCGAACAGGGGGCCATCAGCCCCAGCATTTT